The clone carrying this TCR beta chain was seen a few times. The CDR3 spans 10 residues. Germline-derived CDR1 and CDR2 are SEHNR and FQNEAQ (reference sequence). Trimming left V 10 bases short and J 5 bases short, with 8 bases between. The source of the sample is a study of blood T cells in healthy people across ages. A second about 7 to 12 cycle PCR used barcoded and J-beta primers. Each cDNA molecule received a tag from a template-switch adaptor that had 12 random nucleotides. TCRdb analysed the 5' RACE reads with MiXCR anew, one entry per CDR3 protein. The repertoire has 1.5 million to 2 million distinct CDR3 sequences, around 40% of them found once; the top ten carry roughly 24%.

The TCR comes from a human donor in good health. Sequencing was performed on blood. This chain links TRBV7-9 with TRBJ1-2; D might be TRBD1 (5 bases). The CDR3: CATGGYGYTF. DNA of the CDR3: TGTGCCACCGGGGGGTATGGCTACACCTTC.